Detailed here is one T cell receptor (beta chain). The antigen is not known. The germline CDR1 and CDR2 sequences are LGHDT and YNNKEL (reference sequence). The junction had 7 bases not matched to a gene; V was cut back by 6 bases and J by 3 bases. The CDR3 spans 14 residues. Template switching added a universal primer site; cDNA carried unique molecular identifiers. From the 5' RACE reads, TCRdb called clonotypes with MiXCR, one entry per CDR3 protein. This repertoire shows around 500,000 distinct CDR3 sequences, 11% to 15% found once; its top ten account for around 0.57%. The data originate from a study of identical twins. Study-wide results and limits: Alpha sequences that were out-of-frame and twin-shared showed an excess of low generation probability. Within cord blood, abundant beta clonotypes carried fewer insertions, but memory repertoires showed no such trend.

These data also featured in a second study, about yellow fever vaccine responses in identical twins. As reported in that work: Twins reportedly appeared to share part of their vaccine T cell response while keeping part individual.

Sequenced material: CD4+ T cells sorted from blood. This receptor was identified in a woman aged 18-29 years in good health. J is TRBJ2-7 and V is TRBV3-1, with TRBD2 identical over 8 bases. The CDR3 DNA sequence: TGTGCCAGCAGGCGTACTAGCGGTGACTACGAGCAGTACTTC. As protein: CASRRTSGDYEQYF.